The rows below give T cell receptor beta chains drawn from one sample of a study of T cell responses to AZD1222 COVID-19 vaccine. Generated by immunoSEQ multiplex PCR, the TCRdb table keeps only in-frame clones and is missing some. Of some 120,000 clones listed, more than 70% are singletons. The source was peripheral blood, collected on day 0 of AZD1222 vaccination. The receptors shown here come from an adult in good health. Each CDR3 is given with its conserved first and last residue. D genes are given only for firm matches. The size entry is marked missing in some rows and otherwise reads once, few, many or a size class.

D: TRBD1
J: TRBJ2-2
size: NA
V: TRBV7-3
DNA: TGTGCCAGCAGCTTAACCGGGACAGGGGACACCGGGGAGCTGTTTTTT
CDR3: CASSLTGTGDTGELFF

D: NA
J: TRBJ1-6
size: NA
V: TRBV6-5
DNA: TGTGCCAGCAGGGCCGGGATGGATCATTCACCCCTCCACTTT
CDR3: CASRAGMDHSPLHF

D: TRBD1
J: TRBJ2-7
size: NA
V: TRBV18
DNA: TGTGCCAGCTCACCATCACAGGGGAATCACGAGCAGTACTTC
CDR3: CASSPSQGNHEQYF

D: TRBD1
J: TRBJ1-1
size: NA
V: TRBV12-3/TRBV12-4
DNA: TGTGCCAGCAGTCAAGGGACAGCTGAAGCTTTCTTT
CDR3: CASSQGTAEAFF

D: TRBD1
J: TRBJ2-1
size: NA
V: TRBV10-2
DNA: TGCGCCAGCTACCGTCCCAGGGCAGGGGGCATGAATGAGCAGTTCTTC
CDR3: CASYRPRAGGMNEQFF

D: NA
J: TRBJ1-2
size: NA
V: TRBV19
DNA: TGTGCCAGTAGCCCCTCGGGAGGGGGAGGAGAAGGCTACACCTTC
CDR3: CASSPSGGGGEGYTF

D: TRBD1
J: TRBJ1-2
size: NA
V: TRBV4-1
DNA: TGCGCCAGCAGCCAAACCGGGACAGGATTCTATGGCTACACCTTC
CDR3: CASSQTGTGFYGYTF

D: TRBD1
J: TRBJ2-3
size: NA
V: TRBV5-8
DNA: TGTGCCAGCAGCCCCGGGACAGGAAGCACAGATACGCAGTATTTT
CDR3: CASSPGTGSTDTQYF

D: NA
J: TRBJ2-1
size: NA
V: TRBV27
DNA: TGTGCCAGCAGTTTGACTTCCCTAGTTTCCTACAATGAGCAGTTCTTC
CDR3: CASSLTSLVSYNEQFF

D: NA
J: TRBJ2-3
size: NA
V: TRBV29-1
DNA: TGCAGCGTTGACAGGGTATATGGAGATACGCAGTATTTT
CDR3: CSVDRVYGDTQYF

D: NA
J: TRBJ1-3
size: NA
V: TRBV7-9
DNA: TGTGCCAGCAGCCCCAGAGGACTGAACTCTGGAAACACCATATATTTT
CDR3: CASSPRGLNSGNTIYF

D: TRBD2
J: TRBJ2-1
size: NA
V: TRBV9
DNA: TGTGCCAGCAGCGTTAGCGGGGGGGCGCTTGTTGAGCAGTTCTTC
CDR3: CASSVSGGALVEQFF

D: NA
J: TRBJ1-1
size: NA
V: TRBV5-1
DNA: TGCGCCAGCAGGACAGTTCCGGGGTACACTGAAGCTTTCTTT
CDR3: CASRTVPGYTEAFF

D: TRBD2
J: TRBJ2-5
size: few
V: TRBV12-3/TRBV12-4
DNA: TGTGCCAGCAGTTCGCCGACTAGCGCTAGGTACTTC
CDR3: CASSSPTSARYF

D: NA
J: TRBJ2-1
size: medium-sized
V: TRBV27
DNA: TGTGCCAGCAGTTTATTCTCCGGAACAAACAATGAGCAGTTCTTC
CDR3: CASSLFSGTNNEQFF

D: NA
J: TRBJ2-7
size: once
V: TRBV6-5
DNA: TGTGCCAGCATACCTACTCGGGACCGAGTCTACGAGCAGTACTTC
CDR3: CASIPTRDRVYEQYF

D: NA
J: TRBJ1-2
size: once
V: TRBV6-5
DNA: TGTGCCAGCAGCGCCAACAACAGGGATGGCTACACCTTC
CDR3: CASSANNRDGYTF

D: NA
J: TRBJ2-4
size: NA
V: TRBV27
DNA: TGTGCCAGCAGTTCCCCTTCGGGTCCCCAAAACATTCAGTACTTC
CDR3: CASSSPSGPQNIQYF

D: NA
J: TRBJ2-1
size: NA
V: TRBV7-9
DNA: TGTGCCAGCGCCCAGGGGGGCGCCTACAATGAGCAGTTCTTC
CDR3: CASAQGGAYNEQFF

D: TRBD1
J: TRBJ1-5
size: once
V: TRBV4-3
DNA: TGCGCCAGCAGCCAGGGGACAGGGGCTCATCAGCCCCAGCATTTT
CDR3: CASSQGTGAHQPQHF

D: NA
J: TRBJ2-7
size: few
V: TRBV27
DNA: TGTGCCAGCAGTCCCGGGACACAATACGAGCAGTACTTC
CDR3: CASSPGTQYEQYF

D: TRBD2
J: TRBJ2-3
size: NA
V: TRBV9
DNA: TGTGCCAGCAGCCAGAGACCGGGACTAGCGGGAGAGCTGCGTTATACGCAGTATTTT
CDR3: CASSQRPGLAGELRYTQYF

D: TRBD1
J: TRBJ2-1
size: NA
V: TRBV5-1
DNA: TGCGCCAGCAGCTGGGACGGGACAGGGGTTAGCAATGAGCAGTTCTTC
CDR3: CASSWDGTGVSNEQFF